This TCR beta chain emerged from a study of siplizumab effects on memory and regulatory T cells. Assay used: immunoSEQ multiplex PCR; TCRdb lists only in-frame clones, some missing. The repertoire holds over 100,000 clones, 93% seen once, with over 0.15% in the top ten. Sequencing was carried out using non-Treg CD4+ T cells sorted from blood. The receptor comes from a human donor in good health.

The CDR3 DNA reads TGTGCCAGCAGCTTACGGCTAGCGGGGGTCAGCACAGATACGCAGTATTTT. Protein product: CASSLRLAGVSTDTQYF. V usage is TRBV7-2 and J usage is TRBJ2-3, with 10 nucleotides matching TRBD2. J lost 0 bases, V lost 2 bases, and 5 bases had no gene match. The CDR3 spans 17 residues. Germline V lookup: CDR1 SGHTA, CDR2 FQGNSA.